This T cell receptor (beta chain) came from a study of PD-1 blockade in classical Hodgkin lymphoma. General observations from the study: Only CD4+ TCR diversity, not CD8+, had risen significantly by C4D1. Individuals initiating nivolumab under 1 year after ASCT were excluded. The causes of the repertoire differences, possibly disease activity or prior therapy, remain undefined.

The time point is: cycle 4 day 1 (C4D1), after less than seven weeks of nivolumab. All patients relapsed after autologous stem cell transplantation, and brentuximab vedotin exposure varied. Best response was recorded as complete response, partial response or progressive disease. Profiled with immunoSEQ multiplex PCR; TCRdb holds only in-frame clones, not every one. The table has about 46,000 clones, approximately 76% seen once. Remarks on this clone: Its antigen is undetermined.

This specimen was peripheral blood mononuclear cells (PBMCs), taken before the fourth cycle of nivolumab. This sequence was found in a human donor with classical Hodgkin lymphoma.

The CDR3: CASSPGTGSYEQYF. The CDR3 DNA reads TGTGCCAGCAGTCCCGGGACTGGCTCCTACGAGCAGTACTTC. The chain is built from TRBV28 and TRBJ2-7; D is perhaps TRBD2 (6 bases). Germline assignment: CDR1 MDHEN and CDR2 SYDVKM. This CDR3 contains 14 residues. V lost 5 bases and J 0 bases, leaving 11 bases between the germline ends.